These 28 T cell receptor beta chains came from one sample sequenced in a study of human T cells and chemical hapten exposure. TCRdb passed the RACE reads through MiXCR, listing each CDR3 protein once. Among approximately 85,000 distinct CDR3 sequences listed, roughly a tenth were seen once. Sample time point: patch test 2, 6 weeks after DPC sensitization. Treatment reported: therapeutic diphenylcyclopropenone sensitization with weekly scalp DPC. Sequences were derived from whole blood, sampled in connection with sensitization to the hapten diphenylcyclopropenone (DPC). The source of these receptors is a woman aged 30 to 39 with alopecia areata. Some clones in this sample may be carry-over from other donors' samples.

This clonotype occurred many times. The chain employs TRBV6-5 and TRBJ2-1; TRBD2 agrees at 11 bases. V lost 0 bases and J lost 4; bases outside the gene matches: 2. The germline CDR1 and CDR2 sequences are MNHEY and SVGAGI. The CDR3 is 16 amino acids. The CDR3 spells CASSYSGLAGYNEQFF. As DNA, the CDR3 is TGTGCCAGCAGTTACTCAGGACTAGCGGGTTACAATGAGCAGTTCTTC.

This clonotype appeared a few times. V usage is TRBV9 and J usage is TRBJ2-2; D gene unclear. Germline CDR1 SGDLS, CDR2 YYNGEE. The V and J ends lost 4 bases and 3 bases respectively, with 4 bases between them. CDR3 length: 12 amino acids. The CDR3 sequence: CASSPHTGELFF. In nucleotides, the CDR3 is TGTGCCAGCAGCCCCCACACCGGGGAGCTGTTTTTT. The full variable domain, completed using reference TRBV9 and TRBJ2-2, is DSGVTQTPKHLITATGQRVTLRCSPRSGDLSVYWYQQSLDQGLQFLIQYYNGEERAKGNILERFSAQQFPDLHSELNLSSLELGDSALYFCASSPHTGELFFGEGSRLTVL.

V and J are TRBV12-3 or TRBV12-4 and TRBJ1-1, with D unresolved. Trimming removed 7 bases at V and 7 bases at J, with 22 bases between. This CDR3 comprises 15 residues. The CDR3 loop reads CASKFRVHNVHEAFF. The CDR3 DNA reads as TGTGCCAGCAAGTTCCGGGTTCATAATGTTCATGAAGCTTTCTTT.

V gene TRBV29-1 combines with J gene TRBJ2-3; 8 nucleotides agree with TRBD1. The CDR3 loop spans 14 amino acids. Germline V lookup: CDR1 SQVTM, CDR2 ANQGSEA. The trim removed 7 bases at V and 0 bases at J, leaving 6 bases unmatched. CDR3 sequence reads: CSAAQGASTDTQYF. CDR3 nucleotides: TGCAGCGCCGCCCAGGGGGCTAGCACAGATACGCAGTATTTT.

This clonotype appeared many times. The chain is built from TRBV7-2 and TRBJ2-1, with 8 bases that match TRBD2. Per the germline V gene, CDR1 is SGHTA and CDR2 is FQGNSA. CDR3 length: 15 amino acids. The J segment lost 1 base and the V segment lost 3 bases, leaving 2 bases of the junction unmatched. The CDR3 nucleotides read TGTGCCAGCAGCTTGCGGGAGGTATCCTACAATGAGCAGTTCTTC. This gives the protein CASSLREVSYNEQFF.

This clonotype was recorded at least ten times. The chain is built from TRBV2 and TRBJ2-3; D is ambiguous. This CDR3 spans 18 amino acids. Deletions cut 5 bases from V and 2 bases from J, with 23 bases between. The germline gives CDR1 SNHLY, CDR2 FYNNEI. The CDR3: CASSTAAARKYITDTQYF. The CDR3 DNA reads TGTGCCAGCAGTACCGCTGCGGCCCGCAAATATATCACAGATACGCAGTATTTT.

This clonotype was observed many times. V and J are TRBV30 and TRBJ1-2; 11 bases align to TRBD1. The junction had 9 bases not matched to a gene; V was cut back by 4 bases and J by 8 bases. The germline V gene encodes CDR1 GTSNPN and CDR2 SVGIG (reference sequence). The CDR3 spans 14 residues. The CDR3 spells CAWTRDRGTGGYTF. The CDR3 bases are TGTGCCTGGACCCGGGACAGGGGGACCGGCGGCTACACCTTC.

In the case of this clonotype: A clone one base away is much larger, so this may be a read error. The V and J genes are TRBV7-9 and TRBJ1-4; 10 bases fit TRBD1. CDR1 SEHNR and CDR2 FQNEAQ come from the germline V gene (reference sequence). The CDR3 loop spans 17 amino acids. In nucleotides, the CDR3 is TGTGCCAGCAGCGCGGGACAGGGGATGCCAACTAATGGAAAACTGTTTTTT. Translated: CASSAGQGMPTNGKLFF.

This clonotype was counted ten times or more. The rearrangement links TRBV6-2 or TRBV6-3 to TRBJ2-1; D call uncertain. This CDR3 contains 17 residues. CDR1 and CDR2 (germline): MNHEY, SVGEGT. Trimming took off 2 bases at V and 0 bases at J, with 14 bases between the two ends. CDR3 amino acids: CASSYERLVSSYNEQFF. As DNA, the CDR3 is TGTGCCAGCAGTTACGAGAGACTTGTAAGCTCCTACAATGAGCAGTTCTTC.

Ten or more counts support this clonotype. This chain joins TRBV7-6 and TRBJ1-5; D remains unclear. CDR1 is SGHVS, CDR2 FNYEAQ, per germline. V was pared by 5 bases and J by 1 base, with 12 bases between. This CDR3 is built from 15 residues. CDR3 sequence reads: CASSQNSGSNQPQHF. CDR3 DNA sequence: TGTGCCAGCAGCCAGAATTCGGGGAGCAATCAGCCCCAGCATTTT.

This clonotype was counted at least ten times. This chain joins TRBV7-9 and TRBJ1-5, with 7 positions matching TRBD1. The germline gives CDR1 SEHNR, CDR2 FQNEAQ (reference sequence). This CDR3 contains 16 residues. Germline trimming cut 1 base from V and 3 bases from J; bases unmatched to any gene: 6. CDR3 coding DNA: TGTGCCAGCAGCTTAGGGACAGGAACGTCCAATCAGCCCCAGCATTTT. Residues: CASSLGTGTSNQPQHF.

This clonotype was seen many times. The chain carries TRBV5-1 and TRBJ2-1, with 10 bases lining up with TRBD1. The J segment lost 8 bases and the V segment lost 2 bases, leaving 7 bases of the junction unmatched. From germline, CDR1 is SGHRS and CDR2 YFSETQ. CDR3 size: 15 residues. CDR3 DNA sequence: TGCGCCAGCAGCTTCAGGACAGGGGGACGGGATGAGCAGTTCTTC. Its translation: CASSFRTGGRDEQFF. The full variable domain, in which reference TRBV5-1 and TRBJ2-1 provide the parts outside the CDR3, is KAGVTQTPRYLIKTRGQQVTLSCSPISGHRSVSWYQQTPGQGLQFLFEYFSETQRNKGNFPGRFSGRQFSNSRSEMNVSTLELGDSALYLCASSFRTGGRDEQFFGPGTRLTVL.

The rearrangement links TRBV28 to TRBJ2-7; 10 bases map to TRBD2. The junction had 5 bases not matched to a gene; V was cut back by 3 bases and J by 6 bases. The CDR3 consists of 14 residues. Germline V lookup: CDR1 MDHEN, CDR2 SYDVKM. CDR3 DNA: TGTGCCAGCAGTTTCGCTAGCGGGAGCGGCGAGCAGTACTTC. Its protein product is CASSFASGSGEQYF.

This clonotype was counted many times. The chain is built from TRBV20-1 and TRBJ2-5; D is ambiguous. CDR1 is DFQATT and CDR2 is SNEGSKA in the germline V gene (reference sequence). CDR3 length: 11 residues. V shed 3 bases and J shed 4 bases, with 6 bases lying between them. The CDR3 is CSARDGETQYF. For the CDR3, the DNA is TGCAGTGCTAGGGACGGAGAGACCCAGTACTTC.

The sample holds many counts of this clonotype. This chain links TRBV11-3 with TRBJ1-6, with D hard to call. Between the trimmed V and J ends, which lost 0 bases and 7 bases, there was a span of 10 bases. CDR3 length: 15 residues. CDR1 and CDR2 (germline): SGHNT, YENEEA. The CDR3 is CASSLDRDANSPLHF. CDR3 in DNA: TGTGCCAGCAGCTTAGATCGGGATGCGAATTCACCCCTCCACTTT.

This clonotype was seen ten or more times. This chain joins TRBV11-2 and TRBJ2-7; D possibly corresponds to TRBD2 (5 bases). Deletions cut 2 bases from V and 4 bases from J, with 12 bases between. Germline values: CDR1 SGHAT, CDR2 FQNNGV. The CDR3 runs to 14 residues. CDR3 coding DNA: TGTGCCAGCAGCTTACGTCCGGGGTTATACGAGCAGTACTTC. Its translation: CASSLRPGLYEQYF.

In its sample, this clonotype was seen once. The chain joins TRBV6-5 to TRBJ2-3; D ambiguous. CDR1 is MNHEY, CDR2 SVGAGI, per germline. V was trimmed by 2 bases and J by 4 bases, leaving 10 bases between them. This CDR3 has 14 amino acids. The DNA of the CDR3 is TGTGCCAGCAGTTACAGGGAATCCGCAGATACGCAGTATTTT. It encodes CASSYRESADTQYF.

This clonotype was seen ten or more times. This chain joins TRBV6-6 and TRBJ1-1, with TRBD1 identical over 9 bases. The CDR3 is made up of 14 amino acids. J lost 6 bases, V lost 6 bases, and 8 bases had no gene match. Germline lookup yields CDR1 MNHNY and CDR2 SVGAGI (reference sequence). CDR3 in amino acids: CASRQGARGAEAFF. CDR3 DNA: TGTGCCAGCAGACAGGGGGCGAGGGGCGCTGAAGCTTTCTTT.

The V call is TRBV9, the J call TRBJ2-3; 12 bases align to TRBD2. The V and J ends lost 3 bases and 8 bases, in that order; junction bases with no gene match: 10. The germline gives CDR1 SGDLS, CDR2 YYNGEE. The CDR3 has 16 amino acids. The DNA of the CDR3 is TGTGCCAGCAGCGAACAACTAGCGGGGGGCGCGGGTACGCAGTATTTT. This sequence encodes CASSEQLAGGAGTQYF.

Only a few counts were recorded for this clonotype. This rearrangement joins TRBV5-1 to TRBJ2-6, with 9 positions matching TRBD1. Per germline, CDR1 SGHRS and CDR2 YFSETQ. The CDR3 runs 18 residues. V was pared by 4 bases and J by 3 bases, with 11 bases of the junction left unmatched. The CDR3, as DNA: TGCGCCAGCAGCATCGGGACAGGGCCGAGGGTTGGGGCCAACGTCCTGACTTTC. It codes for CASSIGTGPRVGANVLTF.

This clonotype was detected many times. The chain joins TRBV6-5 to TRBJ2-2; D uncertain. The V gene's germline CDR1 is MNHEY and CDR2 SVGAGI. The CDR3 is 13 residues long. The V end lost 2 bases, the J end lost 6 bases, and 7 bases lay between the germline ends. DNA of the CDR3: TGTGCCAGCAGTTACGACGTTGCCGGGGAGCTGTTTTTT. Translation gives CASSYDVAGELFF.

This clonotype has ten or more counts. The genes are TRBV14 and TRBJ2-3; TRBD2 matches 8 bases. The CDR3 spans 16 residues. V gave up 4 bases and J gave up 4 bases; unmatched junction bases: 10. Germline CDR1 SGHDN, CDR2 FVKESK. CDR3 sequence (DNA): TGTGCCAGCAGCCCCAGCGGGGGTAGCCGGGCAGATACGCAGTATTTT. Amino acids: CASSPSGGSRADTQYF.

This clonotype was counted many times. This chain uses TRBV6-5 with TRBJ2-3; no definite D call. The CDR3 totals 15 residues. V was shortened by 0 bases and J by 0 bases, with 7 bases between the two germline ends. The germline gives CDR1 MNHEY, CDR2 SVGAGI. Written as DNA, the CDR3 is TGTGCCAGCAGTTACTCCACCGACAGCACAGATACGCAGTATTTT. This translates into CASSYSTDSTDTQYF.

The rearrangement uses TRBV5-1 and TRBJ2-5; maybe TRBD1 (5 bases). The CDR3 runs 14 residues. Germline CDR1 SGHRS, CDR2 YFSETQ. With 3 bases removed from V and 1 base from J, the gap between germline ends came to 10 bases. CDR3 DNA sequence: TGCGCCAGCAGCTCGCAGGGCAGCCAAGAGACCCAGTACTTC. Encoded protein: CASSSQGSQETQYF.

This clonotype was detected ten times or more. The gene calls are TRBV27 and TRBJ1-2; 9 nucleotides line up with TRBD1. V shed 6 bases, J shed 6 bases, and the junction held 5 bases outside the gene matches. Germline V gives CDR1 MNHEY, CDR2 SMNVEV (reference sequence). This CDR3 is 13 amino acids long. Here the CDR3 DNA reads TGTGCCAGCAGGAAGACAGGGGGAGATGGCTACACCTTC. Its protein is CASRKTGGDGYTF.

This clonotype was observed at least ten times. This chain joins TRBV6-2 or TRBV6-3 and TRBJ2-6, with D tentatively TRBD2 (5 bases). The CDR3 covers 14 residues. CDR1 and CDR2 (germline): MNHEY, SVGEGT. Trimming left V 8 bases short and J 0 bases short, with 8 bases between. DNA of the CDR3: TGTGCCAGCTGGAGGACCTCTGGGGCCAACGTCCTGACTTTC. Its protein is CASWRTSGANVLTF.

Note on this clonotype: One base away lies a much larger clone, so this may be a sequencing read error. The chain links TRBV11-1 to TRBJ2-7, with TRBD1 matching 7 bases. The CDR3 sequence is 15 residues long. Germline-derived CDR1 and CDR2 are SGHAT and FQDESV (reference sequence). J lost 6 bases, V lost 1 base, and 9 bases had no gene match. CDR3 bases: TGTGCCAGCAGCTTAGTGGCGACAGGGACCTGCGAGCAGTACTTC. Protein sequence: CASSLVATGTCEQYF.

There are a few counts of this clonotype. The chain couples TRBV5-4 to TRBJ1-6, with TRBD1 identical over 10 bases. The CDR3 runs to 19 residues. V trimming: 5 bases; J trimming: 2 bases; junction bases outside the gene matches: 13. Germline values: CDR1 SGHNT, CDR2 YYREEE (reference sequence). The CDR3 loop is CASRSVGTGVGTYNSPLHF. The CDR3 nucleotides are TGTGCCAGCAGGTCTGTGGGGACAGGGGTTGGCACCTATAATTCACCCCTCCACTTT.